This T cell receptor beta chain originates from a study of blood T cell repertoires in COVID-19. Generated by immunoSEQ multiplex PCR, the TCRdb table keeps only in-frame clones and is missing some. Among roughly 230,000 clones listed, around 83% were seen once. This clone was observed a handful of times. Sequenced material: peripheral blood. The source of this sequence is a woman aged 45 to 65 with acute or convalescent COVID-19.

The CDR3 spells CAWRPRQYEKLFF. CDR3 in DNA: TGTGCCTGGAGACCCAGGCAATATGAAAAACTGTTTTTT. V and J are TRBV30 and TRBJ1-4, with D hard to call. Germline V gene sequence: CDR1 GTSNPN, CDR2 SVGIG (reference sequence). V lost 3 bases and J lost 6, with 11 bases in between. The CDR3 sequence is 13 residues long.